This TCR beta chain came from a study of cytomegalovirus exposure and HLA in healthy donors. Study-level results: Reportedly, TCR beta sequences accurately predicted HLA-A and HLA-B alleles in most subjects. Earlier analysis found most TCR beta V segments productive about 87% or about 30% of the time. As a later analysis showed, a missense DCLRE1C variant was linked to trimming of TCR beta V- and J-genes.

The PCR used 60 Vbeta and 13 Jbeta primers. Only in-frame clones appear in the TCRdb table, and some are missing; sequencing was by immunoSEQ multiplex PCR. The profile covers roughly 120,000 clones, with about 80% appearing a single time and 8.8% taken by the ten largest. Trimming stripped 6 bases from V and 4 bases from J, with 10 bases between. This CDR3 comprises 13 residues. The V gene's germline CDR1 is MNHEY and CDR2 SMNVEV (reference sequence). A note on this clone: Its antigen is still unknown.

The chain carries TRBV27 and TRBJ1-3; D gene ambiguous. The origin of this receptor is a female donor in good health and CMV-seropositive. Sequencing was carried out using PBMCs. The CDR3 bases are TGTGCCAGCAGCTATGCGGCGGGAAACACCATATATTTT. This gives the protein CASSYAAGNTIYF.